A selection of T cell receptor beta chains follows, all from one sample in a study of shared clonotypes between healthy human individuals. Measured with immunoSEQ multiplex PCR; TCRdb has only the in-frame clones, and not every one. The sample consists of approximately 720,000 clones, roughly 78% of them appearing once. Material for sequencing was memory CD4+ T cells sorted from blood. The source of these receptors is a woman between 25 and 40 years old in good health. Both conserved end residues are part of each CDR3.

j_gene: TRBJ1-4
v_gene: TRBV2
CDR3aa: CASSDMSPGISEKLFF

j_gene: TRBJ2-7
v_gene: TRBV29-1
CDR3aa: CSVLLTRSGEQYF

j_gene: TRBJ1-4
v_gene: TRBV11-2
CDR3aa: CASSPAGGLANEKLFF

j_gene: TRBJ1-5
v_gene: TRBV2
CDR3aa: CASRTRGGNQPQHF

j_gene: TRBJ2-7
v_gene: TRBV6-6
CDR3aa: CASRRQGPSSYEQYF

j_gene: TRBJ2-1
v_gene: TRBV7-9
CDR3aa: CASSQISTSGTPNEQFF

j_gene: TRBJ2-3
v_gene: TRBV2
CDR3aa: CASSEHGLADTDTQYF

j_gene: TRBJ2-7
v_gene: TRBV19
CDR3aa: CASSILGSSYEQYF

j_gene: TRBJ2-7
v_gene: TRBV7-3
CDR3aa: CASSANRGGEQYF

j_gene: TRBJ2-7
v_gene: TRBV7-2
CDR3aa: CASSSIAGRAYEQYF

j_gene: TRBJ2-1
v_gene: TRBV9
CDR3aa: CASSVEGGSTYNEQFF

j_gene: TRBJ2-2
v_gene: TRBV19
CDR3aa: CASSISFEGELFF

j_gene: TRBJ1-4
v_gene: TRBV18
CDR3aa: CASSPRQGGGEKLFF

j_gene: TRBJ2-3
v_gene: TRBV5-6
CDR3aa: CASSLGPGQYF

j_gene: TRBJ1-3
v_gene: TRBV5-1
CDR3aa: CASSLELGPGNTIYF

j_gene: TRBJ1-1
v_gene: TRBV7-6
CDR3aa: CASSQYRGQNTEAFF

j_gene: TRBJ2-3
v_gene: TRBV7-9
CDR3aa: CASSSGSTDTQYF

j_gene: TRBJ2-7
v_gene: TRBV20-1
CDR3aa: CSANRGYEQYF